The sequence of this TCR beta chain was determined in a study of control samples from healthy donors and cancer patients. Sequenced by immunoSEQ multiplex PCR; TCRdb stores in-frame clones only, minus some. This sample has 6,000 to 7,000 clones, with around 75% found just once. This CDR3 comprises 16 residues. Trimming removed 6 bases from V and 7 bases from J, with 23 bases in between. The V gene's germline CDR1 is MNHEY and CDR2 SVGEGT. Sample: formalin-fixed, paraffin-embedded tissue. V gene TRBV6-2 or TRBV6-3 combines with J gene TRBJ2-3; a weak D match, TRBD1 (6 bases). The receptor was isolated from a male donor with melanoma. The CDR3: CASSDQGSGAHHTQYF. The CDR3 coding sequence is TGTGCCAGCAGCGATCAGGGGAGTGGGGCACATCATACGCAGTATTTT.